This T cell receptor beta chain was captured in a study of cytomegalovirus exposure and HLA in healthy donors. Overall study results and limits: Rare TCR sequences dominated, though some public TCRs recurred in many donors. Analyses of presence and absence presupposed an approximately uniform sequencing depth across donors. Highest at DRB1 and lowest at HLA-C, TCR association rates differed among HLA loci in a later analysis. Certain indistinguishable V segments, among them TRBV6-2 and TRBV6-3, were excluded.

This clone was seen a few times. Its antigen is unknown. Primers: 60 Vbeta forward and 13 Jbeta reverse. The protocol was immunoSEQ multiplex PCR, while the TCRdb copy is restricted to in-frame clones and leaves out a portion. The table has approximately 130,000 clones, nearly 85% seen once. V shed 1 base and J shed 5 bases, with 17 bases lying between them. CDR1 and CDR2 from the germline V gene are GTSNPN and SVGIG (reference sequence). The CDR3 is 15 amino acids. V is TRBV30 and J is TRBJ1-1, with D unresolved. The sequenced sample consisted of PBMCs. The receptor comes from a boy aged 10-17 years in good health and CMV-seronegative. CDR3 sequence reads: CAWSGSPRLGTEAFF. In DNA form, the CDR3 reads TGTGCCTGGAGTGGTTCCCCTCGCCTCGGGACTGAAGCTTTCTTT.